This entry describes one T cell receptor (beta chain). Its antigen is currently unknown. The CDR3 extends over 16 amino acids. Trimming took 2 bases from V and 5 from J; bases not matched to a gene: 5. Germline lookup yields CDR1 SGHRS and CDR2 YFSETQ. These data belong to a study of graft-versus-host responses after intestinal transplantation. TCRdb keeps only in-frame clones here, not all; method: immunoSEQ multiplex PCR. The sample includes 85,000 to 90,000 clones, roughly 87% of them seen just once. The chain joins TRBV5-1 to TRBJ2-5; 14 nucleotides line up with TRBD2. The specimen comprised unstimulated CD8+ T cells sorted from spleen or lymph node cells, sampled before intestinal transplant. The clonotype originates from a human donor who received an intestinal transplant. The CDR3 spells CASSFRLAGGPETQYF. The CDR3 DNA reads TGCGCCAGCAGCTTCCGACTAGCGGGGGGGCCCGAGACCCAGTACTTC.